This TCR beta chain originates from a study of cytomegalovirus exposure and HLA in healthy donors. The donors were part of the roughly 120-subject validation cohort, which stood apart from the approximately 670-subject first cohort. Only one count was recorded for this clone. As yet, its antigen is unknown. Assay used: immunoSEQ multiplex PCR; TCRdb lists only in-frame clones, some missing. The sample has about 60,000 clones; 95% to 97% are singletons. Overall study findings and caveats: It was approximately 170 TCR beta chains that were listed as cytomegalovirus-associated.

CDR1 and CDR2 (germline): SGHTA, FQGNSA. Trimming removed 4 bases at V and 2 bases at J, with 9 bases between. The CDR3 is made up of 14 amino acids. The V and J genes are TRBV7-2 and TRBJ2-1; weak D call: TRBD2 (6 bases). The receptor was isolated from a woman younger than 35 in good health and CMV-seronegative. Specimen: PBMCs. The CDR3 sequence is CASSSGGAYNEQFF. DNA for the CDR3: TGTGCCAGCAGCTCGGGCGGGGCCTACAATGAGCAGTTCTTC.